A selection of T cell receptor beta chains follows, all from one sample in a study of early T cells in non-severe SARS-CoV-2 infection. One entry per CDR3 protein, called by TCRdb with MiXCR from the 5' RACE reads. The data hold around 88,000 distinct CDR3 sequences, with about 15% observed a single time. Sequencing input: whole blood. These receptors originate from an adult who was a healthcare worker with PCR-confirmed SARS-CoV-2 infection or an uninfected control (not recorded which). Both conserved end residues are part of each CDR3. A D gene is named only where the DNA matches it firmly. Clone size appears in some rows only: once, few, many, or a class for an expanded clone.

j_call | v_call | d_call | clone_size | cdr3_nt | cdr3_aa
TRBJ2-7 | TRBV5-1 | NA | NA | TGCGCCAGCAGCTTTTCAGTCTCCTACGAGCAGTACTTC | CASSFSVSYEQYF
TRBJ1-5 | TRBV12-3/TRBV12-4 | NA | NA | TGTGCCAGCAGTTCTACGGGGGAAGCCCAGCATTTT | CASSSTGEAQHF
TRBJ1-1 | TRBV9 | NA | many | TGTGCCAGCAGCGTAGCTGACAATACTGAAGCTTTCTTT | CASSVADNTEAFF
TRBJ2-7 | TRBV29-1 | TRBD2 | NA | TGCAGCGTTGAAGATTCTAGCGGGACTAACTACGAGCAGTACTTC | CSVEDSSGTNYEQYF
TRBJ2-3 | TRBV7-9 | TRBD2 | few | TGTGCCAGCAGCTTACGGCTAGCGGACCCACAGGAAGATACGCAGTATTTT | CASSLRLADPQEDTQYF
TRBJ2-1 | TRBV20-1 | NA | few | TGCAGTGCTAGAGATCTCCGGACCTTATACAATGAGCAGTTCTTC | CSARDLRTLYNEQFF
TRBJ2-2 | TRBV7-2 | NA | few | TGTGCCAGCACCACAGCCCAGGGGCGTACCGGGGAGCTGTTTTTT | CASTTAQGRTGELFF
TRBJ2-6 | TRBV12-3/TRBV12-4 | TRBD1 | few | TGTGCCAGCAGGGAGACAGGGGGAGGGAACGTCCTGACTTTC | CASRETGGGNVLTF
TRBJ2-7 | TRBV23-1 | NA | NA | TGCGCCAGCAGTCAATGGGTCGGGGACGAGCAGTACTTC | CASSQWVGDEQYF
TRBJ1-1 | TRBV7-9 | NA | NA | TGTGCCAGCAGCTTAGATCCATCCACTGAAGCTTTCTTT | CASSLDPSTEAFF
TRBJ2-5 | TRBV5-1 | TRBD2 | NA | TGCGCCAGCAGCTCAGCTAGCGGAAAAGAGACCCAGTACTTC | CASSSASGKETQYF